A selection of T cell receptor beta chains follows, all from one sample in a study of blood T cell repertoires in COVID-19. Measured with immunoSEQ multiplex PCR; TCRdb has only the in-frame clones, and not every one. The sample includes 430,000 or so clones, more than 75% of them seen just once. The sequenced sample was PBMCs or T cells enriched from blood (not recorded which). Receptors originate from a middle-aged woman who had recovered from COVID-19. CDR3s include the opening cysteine and the closing phenylalanine or tryptophan. Fields, in order: D gene, V gene, J gene, clone size, CDR3 protein, CDR3 DNA. A D gene is named only where the DNA matches it firmly. Clone size is stated in some rows and not others, as once, few, many or a class when expanded.

NA,TRBV29-1,TRBJ1-3,NA,CSVTRTVGAGNTIYF,TGCAGCGTTACCCGGACAGTTGGAGCTGGAAACACCATATATTTT
TRBD2,TRBV10-2,TRBJ2-1,NA,CASTPAGGINEQFF,TGCGCCAGCACCCCAGCGGGAGGGATTAATGAGCAGTTCTTC
NA,TRBV7-8,TRBJ1-4,NA,CASSLQGSATNEKLFF,TGTGCCAGCAGCTTACAGGGATCGGCAACTAATGAAAAACTGTTTTTT
NA,TRBV5-5,TRBJ2-7,NA,CASRNAASYEQYF,TGTGCCAGCAGGAACGCGGCCTCCTACGAGCAGTACTTC
TRBD1,TRBV28,TRBJ1-6,NA,CGTGLGSPLHF,TGCGGGACAGGGTTAGGATCACCCCTCCACTTT
TRBD2,TRBV3-1/TRBV3-2,TRBJ2-7,NA,CASSQGGRAYEQYF,TGTGCCAGCAGCCAAGGGGGGAGGGCCTACGAGCAGTACTTC
TRBD2,TRBV5-1,TRBJ2-7,NA,CASSLALAGGRYEQYF,TGCGCCAGCAGCTTGGCACTAGCGGGAGGCCGGTACGAGCAGTACTTC
TRBD2,TRBV7-2,TRBJ2-2,once,CASSETSAIFSGELFF,TGTGCCAGCAGCGAAACTAGCGCCATCTTTTCCGGGGAGCTGTTTTTT
TRBD2,TRBV7-8,TRBJ2-1,NA,CASSFESSGRNEQFF,TGTGCCAGCAGCTTCGAGTCCAGCGGGAGGAATGAGCAGTTCTTC
TRBD1,TRBV25-1,TRBJ1-3,NA,CASSDRSRGPLFGNTIYF,TGTGCCAGCAGTGACCGTAGCAGGGGGCCTTTGTTTGGAAACACCATATATTTT
TRBD1,TRBV9,TRBJ1-2,NA,CASSAGLADRANYGYTF,TGTGCCAGCAGCGCAGGACTGGCGGACAGGGCTAACTATGGCTACACCTTC
NA,TRBV27,TRBJ2-7,NA,CASSLAGSSYEQYF,TGTGCCAGCAGTTTAGCGGGGAGCTCCTACGAGCAGTACTTC
TRBD2,TRBV7-9,TRBJ2-1,once,CAAGGSSYNEQFF,TGTGCCGCGGGGGGAAGCTCCTACAATGAGCAGTTCTTC
NA,TRBV3-1/TRBV3-2,TRBJ2-1,NA,CASSQEFTPGQFF,TGTGCCAGCAGCCAAGAGTTTACCCCTGGCCAGTTCTTC
TRBD1,TRBV6-5,TRBJ1-1,NA,CASSYSGQENTEAFF,TGTGCCAGCAGTTACTCCGGACAGGAGAACACTGAAGCTTTCTTT
TRBD1,TRBV19,TRBJ1-2,few,CASSIFPQGGGNGYTF,TGTGCCAGTAGTATATTTCCGCAGGGGGGAGGAAATGGCTACACCTTC
NA,TRBV6-2/TRBV6-3,TRBJ1-1,NA,CASSYGSSNTEAFF,TGTGCCAGCAGTTATGGCAGTTCGAACACTGAAGCTTTCTTT
TRBD1,TRBV24-1,TRBJ2-1,NA,CATSETGTVSYNEQFF,TGTGCCACCAGTGAAACCGGGACAGTCTCCTACAATGAGCAGTTCTTC
NA,TRBV7-2,TRBJ1-5,NA,CASSDSRNQPQHF,TGTGCCAGCAGCGACAGTAGAAATCAGCCCCAGCATTTT
TRBD1,TRBV5-5,TRBJ1-3,few,CASSFQGDSRNTIYF,TGTGCCAGCAGCTTCCAGGGGGACAGCCGGAACACCATATATTTT
NA,TRBV2,TRBJ1-1,NA,CASRFGGGDTEAFF,TGTGCCAGCAGGTTTGGGGGGGGAGACACTGAAGCTTTCTTT
NA,TRBV5-1,TRBJ1-2,NA,CASSLGSGIYGYTF,TGCGCCAGCAGCTTGGGATCAGGGATCTATGGCTACACCTTC
TRBD1,TRBV5-4,TRBJ2-7,NA,CASSSVGTGVYEQYF,TGTGCCAGCAGCTCGGTTGGGACAGGGGTCTACGAGCAGTACTTC
NA,TRBV7-2,TRBJ2-2,NA,CASKPLRGTGELFF,TGTGCCAGCAAACCGTTGCGGGGCACCGGGGAGCTGTTTTTT
TRBD1,TRBV5-6,TRBJ1-1,NA,CASSFRGLGNTEAFF,TGTGCCAGCAGCTTCAGGGGGCTAGGGAACACTGAAGCTTTCTTT
TRBD1,TRBV19,TRBJ1-4,NA,CASSISDRGPNEKLFF,TGTGCCAGTAGTATAAGCGACAGGGGTCCTAATGAAAAACTGTTTTTT
TRBD2,TRBV19,TRBJ2-1,NA,CASSVTGGSDEQFF,TGTGCCAGTAGTGTGACGGGAGGGTCGGATGAGCAGTTCTTC
NA,TRBV2,TRBJ2-3,NA,CASSLSGAPTDTQYF,TGTGCCAGCAGTCTAAGCGGAGCACCCACAGATACGCAGTATTTT
TRBD1,TRBV3-1/TRBV3-2,TRBJ2-7,NA,CASSTGQLYEQYF,TGTGCCAGCAGCACGGGACAGTTATACGAGCAGTACTTC
NA,TRBV19,TRBJ1-3,NA,CASSRGLSGNTIYF,TGTGCCAGTAGTAGGGGGCTCTCTGGAAACACCATATATTTT
NA,TRBV30,TRBJ2-7,NA,CAWSVQSALGQYF,TGTGCCTGGAGTGTACAGTCAGCCTTGGGGCAGTACTTC
TRBD1,TRBV18,TRBJ2-5,NA,CASSRTGDNQETQYF,TGTGCCAGCTCAAGGACAGGGGATAACCAAGAGACCCAGTACTTC
TRBD2,TRBV7-2,TRBJ2-1,once,CASSLTGTSGINEQFF,TGTGCCAGCAGTCTCACCGGGACTAGCGGGATAAATGAGCAGTTCTTC
NA,TRBV2,TRBJ1-3,NA,CATKREGLSGNTIYF,TGTGCCACAAAGCGGGAAGGGCTCTCTGGAAACACCATATATTTT
TRBD1,TRBV10-3,TRBJ2-7,NA,CAISETGQGYEQYF,TGTGCCATCAGTGAGACAGGACAGGGGTACGAGCAGTACTTC
TRBD2,TRBV27,TRBJ2-1,NA,CASSLSGGSNEQFF,TGTGCCAGCAGTTTATCGGGGGGGTCCAATGAGCAGTTCTTC
TRBD2,TRBV7-2,TRBJ2-5,NA,CASSLGLAGGDRGETQYF,TGTGCCAGCAGCTTAGGCCTAGCGGGAGGGGACCGGGGGGAGACCCAGTACTTC
TRBD2,TRBV7-6,TRBJ2-1,NA,CASSLGREVYNEQFF,TGTGCCAGCAGCTTAGGGCGGGAGGTCTACAATGAGCAGTTCTTC
TRBD1,TRBV11-2,TRBJ1-2,NA,CASSLVPGGYNYGYTF,TGTGCCAGCAGCTTAGTGCCAGGGGGTTATAACTATGGCTACACCTTC
NA,TRBV5-1,TRBJ1-4,once,CASSVTGTNEKLFF,TGCGCCAGCAGCGTAACAGGAACCAATGAAAAACTGTTTTTT
NA,TRBV5-1,TRBJ2-2,few,CASSLSGGRPNTGELFF,TGCGCCAGCAGCTTGTCGGGGGGCCGCCCGAACACCGGGGAGCTGTTTTTT